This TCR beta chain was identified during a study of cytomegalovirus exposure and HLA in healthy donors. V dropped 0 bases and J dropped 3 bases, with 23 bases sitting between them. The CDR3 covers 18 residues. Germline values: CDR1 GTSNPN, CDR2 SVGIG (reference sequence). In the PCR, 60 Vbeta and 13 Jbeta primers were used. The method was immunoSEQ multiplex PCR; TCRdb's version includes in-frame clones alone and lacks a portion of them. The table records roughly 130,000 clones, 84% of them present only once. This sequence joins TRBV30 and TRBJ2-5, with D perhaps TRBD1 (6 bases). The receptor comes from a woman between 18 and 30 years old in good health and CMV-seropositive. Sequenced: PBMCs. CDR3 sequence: CAWSVFGNYRDKEETQYF. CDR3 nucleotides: TGTGCCTGGAGTGTTTTTGGGAACTACCGGGACAAGGAAGAGACCCAGTACTTC.